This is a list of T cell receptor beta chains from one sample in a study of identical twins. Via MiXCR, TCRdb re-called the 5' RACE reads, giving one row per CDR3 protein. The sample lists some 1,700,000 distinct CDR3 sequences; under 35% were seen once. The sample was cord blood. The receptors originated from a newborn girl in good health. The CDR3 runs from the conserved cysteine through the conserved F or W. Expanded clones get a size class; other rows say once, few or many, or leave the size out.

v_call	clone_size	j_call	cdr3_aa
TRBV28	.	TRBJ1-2	CASSLFGGGRIYGYTF
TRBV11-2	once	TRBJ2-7	CASSLESGGYEQYF
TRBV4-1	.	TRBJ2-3	CASSQVSGGPIRTDTQYF
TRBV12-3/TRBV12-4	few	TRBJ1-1	CASSLAKTGVTEAFF
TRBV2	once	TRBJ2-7	CASRREALYDEQYF
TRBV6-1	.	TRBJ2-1	CASSAVGLAGYPYNEQFF
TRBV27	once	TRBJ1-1	CASIAQNTEAFF
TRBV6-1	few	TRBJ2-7	CASMFGQGGYEQYF
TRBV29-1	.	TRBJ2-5	CSVERLAGGPNNEQYF
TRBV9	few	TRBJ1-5	CASSDHPGRNSNQPQHF
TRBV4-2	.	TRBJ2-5	CASSQAALASTQETQYF
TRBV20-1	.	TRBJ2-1	CSASLLAGALSSYNEQFF
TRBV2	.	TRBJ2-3	CASKPSGSTDTQYF
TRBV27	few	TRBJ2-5	CASSLFLAGGETQYF
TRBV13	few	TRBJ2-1	CASSLFRGGNEQFF
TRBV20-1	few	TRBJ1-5	CSGLDSQNQPQHF
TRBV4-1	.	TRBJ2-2	CASSQFAIQGATGELFF
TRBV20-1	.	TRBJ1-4	CSARRRDEKLFF
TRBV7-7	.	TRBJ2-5	CASSGQGAGQTQYF
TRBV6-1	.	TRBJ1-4	CASSEDPIFRLFF
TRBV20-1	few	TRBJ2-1	CSARWASGGPYNEQFF
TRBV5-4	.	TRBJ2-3	CASNSTSGLPTDTQYF
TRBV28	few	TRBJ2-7	CASSLGRRSYEQYF
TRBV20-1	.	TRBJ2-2	CSARFLSAGELFF
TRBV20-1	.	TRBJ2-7	CSAIGLPDYEQYF
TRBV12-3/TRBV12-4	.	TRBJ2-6	CASSLARRGFESGANVLTF
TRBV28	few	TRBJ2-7	CASSFNYRDRAYEQYF
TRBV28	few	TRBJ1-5	CASSRTGKAILGNQPQHF
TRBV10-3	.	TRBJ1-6	CAISPGTQPPYNSPLHF
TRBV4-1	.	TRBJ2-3	CASSQGYDTQYF
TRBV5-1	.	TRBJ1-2	CASSTRTGFNYGYTF
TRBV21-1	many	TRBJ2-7	CARGDVDYEQYF
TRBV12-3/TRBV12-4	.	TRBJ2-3	CASSLGDRALHRSDTQYF
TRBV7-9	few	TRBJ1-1	CASSSPSAGWRGTIEAFF
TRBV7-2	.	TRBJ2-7	CASSLADPSGGSYEQYF
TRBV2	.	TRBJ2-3	CASSPRDRGTSTDTQYF
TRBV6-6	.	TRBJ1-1	CASSYSIGLMNTEAFF
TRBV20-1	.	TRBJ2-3	CSARRGGGAGISTDTQYF
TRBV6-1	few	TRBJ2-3	CASSAGTGQVNTQYF
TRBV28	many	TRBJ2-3	CASSPLALGTDTQYF
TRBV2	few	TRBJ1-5	CASRQAYSNQPQHF
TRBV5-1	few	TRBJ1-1	CASSLDRVGDTEAFF
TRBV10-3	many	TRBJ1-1	CASRRGQTPEAFF
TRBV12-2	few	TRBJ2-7	CASRFPERDRGVHGQYF
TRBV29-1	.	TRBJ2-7	CSVAPGTGGYEQYF
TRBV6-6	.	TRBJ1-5	CASSTAGNQPQHF
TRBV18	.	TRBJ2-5	CASSQNTGIGIETQYF
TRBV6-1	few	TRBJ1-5	CASSGPTGVQPQHF
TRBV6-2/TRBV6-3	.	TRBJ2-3	CASSYFGRGALSTDTQYF
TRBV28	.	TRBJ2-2	CASSFASGTGGSGELFF
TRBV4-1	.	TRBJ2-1	CASSQRTSGTGSSYNEQFF
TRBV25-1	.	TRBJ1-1	CASSESGPNTEAFF
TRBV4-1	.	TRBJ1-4	CASSPSRGQVEKLFF
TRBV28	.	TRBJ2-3	CAGSAGLAGGLDTQYF
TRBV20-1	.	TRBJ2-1	CSARERGHSYNEQFF